This T cell receptor beta chain was observed in a study of cytomegalovirus exposure and HLA in healthy donors (TCRdb year 2017). A note on the overall study: According to an earlier analysis of 550 to 700 of the donors, 150 million to 200 million T cells yielded roughly 110 million unique TCR beta sequences and 276 Gb of sequence data. Typing coverage varied by locus: roughly 629-630 donors for A, B, C, DRB1 and DQB1; roughly 510 for DQA1; 606 for DPA1; around 490 for DPB1. An early release covering roughly 640 HLA-typed donors comprised approximately 290 gigabases of sequencing data and 65 million to 100 million unique TCR sequences. HLA typing covered class I and class II loci at four-digit resolution. To predict cytomegalovirus infection status, the study brought together high-throughput TCR immunosequencing, statistical association of individual TCRs with disease status, and machine learning. The genetic ancestry cluster associated with self-reported Caucasian donors included roughly 84% of the 398 genotyped donors. In a later analysis, previously published TCR beta repertoires from 666 donors were re-analyzed and high-resolution HLA genotyping was added so that TCR occurrence patterns could be studied. The study aimed to test whether cataloging public T cell receptors could reveal signatures of past pathogen exposure. To decide whether each TCR beta V gene segment behaved as functional or pseudogenic, an earlier analysis of approximately 620 of the donors relied on high-throughput TCR beta sequencing. Alongside the repertoire data, information on donor age, sex, ethnicity and CMV serostatus was compiled. Besides the first cohort of approximately 710 subjects, a separate validation cohort made up of 120 different subjects was used. In a later genetic analysis, genome-wide SNP genotypes for 398 of the 666 donors were used, and that subset was treated as a discovery cohort. Every discovery cohort repertoire had been produced on one sequencing platform. Among roughly 400 genotyped donors of the cohort, an average of approximately 240,000 unique TCR beta nucleotide sequences were sequenced per donor, 15% to 20% of them non-productive. Rather than drawing on any new phenotypic data, the later analysis identified candidate immune exposures from TCR beta sequences and the way those sequences occurred across donors. Roughly five DR-DQ haplotypes were handled as single units for association and clustering, since linkage in the cohort was strong. The study profiled the T cell repertoires of fewer than 850 subjects by immunosequencing and related them to cytomegalovirus serostatus. Findings and caveats that apply to the study as a whole: According to a later analysis, most CMV-associated TCR beta chains appeared to be HLA-restricted, and the HLA associations seemed to be driven largely by CMV exposure. Some IMGT-functional V segments, including TRBV6-2 and TRBV6-3, could not be told apart with the 87-base-pair reads, so those segments were excluded. Fewer than 20 rarely observed V segments, including chromosome 9 orphons, were excluded from the earlier analysis of approximately 600 of the donors because counts were too low. A cluster of highly shared sequence variants was judged likely to be a technical artifact of the sequencing pipeline. An association between a missense DCLRE1C variant and V-gene and J-gene trimming of TCR beta chains was found in a later genetic analysis and replicated in an independent cohort. The study listed 150 to 200 TCR beta chains as associated with cytomegalovirus. Compared with the roughly 710-donor mean, donors in an Asian-associated ancestry cluster had fewer N-insertions in productive TCRs, according to a later genetic analysis. The authors suggested that the approach could potentially be extended to other disease states and immunological phenotypes. Correlated functional status among segregating V segments might reflect linkage disequilibrium, but an unknown experimental factor could not be ruled out. A later analysis found that HLA-associated TCR beta chains were more clonally expanded and had lower generation probabilities than equally common non-associated chains. According to a later analysis, TCR association rates differed among HLA loci, with DRB1 alleles showing the most associated TCRs and HLA-C alleles showing the fewest. In a later analysis, around 15,000 TCR beta sequences were associated with specific HLA alleles at a false discovery rate of 0.05. According to a later analysis, parvovirus B19, influenza, CMV and Epstein-Barr virus appeared linked to several top co-occurrence clusters. CMV serostatus was the only immune exposure information available for the cohort. Most TCR sequences were seen in very few donors, while some public TCRs were found in many individuals. In vitro tests confirmed that a few of the cytomegalovirus-associated TCR beta chains recognize cytomegalovirus antigens. A further reported finding was that TCR beta sequences accurately predicted the HLA-A and HLA-B alleles for most subjects in the first cohort. An earlier analysis of around 540 of the donors showed that most TCR beta V segments appeared in productive rearrangements either about 87% or about 30% of the time, which broadly matched IMGT annotations. Sequencing depth was assumed to be roughly uniform across donors in the presence/absence analyses, though that assumption may not hold. The classifier was reported to diagnose cytomegalovirus status with high specificity and sensitivity in both the original and validation cohorts. HLA typing was unavailable for some donors at each locus, so association tests used only the typed subset. The cohort was sequenced for TCR beta chains only, and without alpha or paired-chain data the features that could be detected were limited. When HLA alleles, especially DR and DQ, strongly co-occurred, attributing TCR associations to individual alleles was difficult.

This clone showed up just a few times. No antigen is known for it. The record has no base qualities; no much larger clone is one base away. Looking up the germline V gene yields CDR1 SGHDT and CDR2 YYEEEE. V trim: 4 bases; J trim: 5 bases; unmatched bases: 8. The CDR3 contains 15 residues, cysteine and phenylalanine counted. Solely the CDR3 DNA is kept, with 45 bases framed from the first base. The library was prepared using the immunoSEQ multiplex PCR assay. A mixture of 60 forward primers for TCR Vbeta segments and 13 reverse primers for TCR Jbeta segments was used in the multiplex PCR. The CDR3 region of rearranged TCR beta genes was amplified from genomic DNA by a multiplex PCR assay. The Illumina HiSeq System was used to sequence the amplified TCR beta libraries as 87-base-pair reads. As for the authors' bioinformatics: A later analysis tallied around 87 million unique TCR beta chains across the 666 repertoires, and approximately 9.9 million of those chains were shared by two or more donors. Raw reads were error-corrected and collapsed into unique sequences by a nearest-neighbor algorithm in which closely related sequences were merged to remove PCR and sequencing errors. V, D and J gene segments were assigned by aligning CDR3 sequences to IMGT reference sequences. For a sequence to be retained, a match of at least six nucleotides was required to both a V gene segment and a J gene segment. A rearrangement was called productive if the CDR3 had no stop codons and remained in frame with V and J, and every other rearrangement was called non-productive. CDR3 was defined according to IMGT convention as the region running from the second conserved V-encoded cysteine to the conserved J-encoded phenylalanine. Sequences without an unambiguous match to a single V gene segment were excluded from the earlier analysis of a few hundred of the donors. An earlier analysis of fewer than 750 of the donors called V segments functional above 56.7% productive rearrangements and segregating when the between-donor standard deviation exceeded 5%. A statistical classification framework was developed to diagnose cytomegalovirus status using the catalog of TCR beta chain sequences. V and J gene assignment, in a later analysis, came from comparing TCR nucleotide sequences with IMGT/GENE-DB human TR gene sequences. The TCRdist pipeline was used in a later analysis to assign CDR3 sequences and most-parsimonious VDJ recombination scenarios. In a later analysis, each TCR beta chain was defined by its CDR3 amino acid sequence together with its V-gene family, and reads without a unique V-gene family were excluded. In a later analysis, 550 to 650 highly shared, low-generation-probability nucleotide sequences were removed to address suspected cross-contamination and a sequencing artifact. In a later analysis, a clonal expansion index was calculated for each public chain from normalized within-repertoire ranks of inferred template counts. Generation probabilities in a later analysis came from a VDJ recombination model fitted to out-of-frame rearrangements, and those results were checked against IGoR. In a later analysis, TCR-TCR, TCR-HLA and TCR-CMV co-occurrence was scored with hypergeometric tests, and a repertoire-size bias correction was applied to TCR pairs. To estimate false discovery rates, a later analysis permuted the HLA or CMV assignments 20 times. In a later analysis, co-occurring TCRs were grouped with DBSCAN, and TCRdist sequence similarity was added when clustering was performed within HLA-allele-positive subsets. Repertoires with fewer than 30,000 or more than 120,000 public chains, plus five repertoires with anomalous nucleotide sharing, were excluded from co-occurrence clustering. TCRdb re-hosts the immuneACCESS table, in-frame sequences only. Its copies lack some clones; in the studies checked, an unresolved V gene accounts for under half of them, and the cause for the rest is not known. V and J calls plus clone size are reproduced from that table; the DNA served to infer D and trimming. Present in this sample are about 94,000 clones, approximately 7.6% of which were seen just once. Of the sample, approximately 2.5% falls within the top ten clones.

In total, around 600 healthy bone marrow donors made up the cohort. All cohort members were sampled while nominally healthy, although unrecorded immune exposures were likely present. The donor was CMV seronegative and belonged to the group of under 400 seronegative cohort members. Every donor gave a peripheral blood sample, and the peripheral blood mononuclear cells from that sample were used for TCR beta sequencing. The Qiagen DNeasy Blood Extraction Kit was used to extract genomic DNA from the blood cell samples. Sequencing was done on a sample of PBMCs. The sequence is built from TRBV5-6 and TRBJ2-1, with TRBD2 identical over 8 junction bases. This clonotype was obtained from a man aged 50-59 years in good health and CMV-seronegative. CDR3 protein: CASSHGTSSHNEQFF. The bases are TGTGCCAGCAGCCACGGGACTAGTTCACACAATGAGCAGTTCTTC.